The rows below give T cell receptor beta chains drawn from one sample of a study of blood T cell repertoires in COVID-19. TCRdb's table, derived via immunoSEQ multiplex PCR, lists solely in-frame clones and lacks some. The table has about 220,000 clones, about four fifths seen once. Sequencing was done on a sample of PBMCs or T cells enriched from blood (not recorded which). The source of these receptors is a woman aged 40 to 50 with acute COVID-19. The CDR3 runs from the conserved cysteine through the conserved F or W. D genes are given only for firm matches. Size tells how often a clone was seen (once, few, many) or the class of an expanded clone, and some rows leave it out.

J gene	D gene	V gene	clone size	CDR3 DNA	CDR3 protein
TRBJ2-7	TRBD2	TRBV16	-	TGTGCCAGCAGCCAAGGGCTAGCGGTCTCCTACGAGCAGTACTTC	CASSQGLAVSYEQYF
TRBJ2-2	-	TRBV7-9	-	TGTGCCAGCAGCCGTACAGGGCGGGGGGAGCTGTTTTTT	CASSRTGRGELFF
TRBJ1-5	-	TRBV9	-	TGTGCCAGCAGCGTAGGGGCCGAGTCTAATCAGCCCCAGCATTTT	CASSVGAESNQPQHF
TRBJ2-1	-	TRBV25-1	once	TGTGCCAGCAGGGGGGCAGGCCGTAACAATGAGCAGTTCTTC	CASRGAGRNNEQFF
TRBJ1-1	TRBD1	TRBV28	-	TGTGCCAGCATCAGGGGGGCAGGAAGGACTGAAGCTTTCTTT	CASIRGAGRTEAFF
TRBJ2-1	TRBD2	TRBV5-1	-	TGCGCCAGCAGCCCGGGACTAGCGGGAGGAGTCTACAATGAGCAGTTCTTC	CASSPGLAGGVYNEQFF
TRBJ2-5	TRBD2	TRBV2	-	TGTGCCAGCACCCCTAGCGGGAGGGCGGAGACCCAGTACTTC	CASTPSGRAETQYF
TRBJ1-1	-	TRBV7-9	-	TGTGCCAGCAGCCGAGAGGCTGAAGCTTTCTTT	CASSREAEAFF
TRBJ2-1	TRBD1	TRBV5-1	few	TGCGCCAGCAGCTCGGGACAGGGGCGAGGGAATGAGCAGTTCTTC	CASSSGQGRGNEQFF
TRBJ1-2	TRBD1	TRBV2	-	TGTGCCAGCAGTGGTGACAGGGGGGTTCAGATTCATGGCTACACCTTC	CASSGDRGVQIHGYTF